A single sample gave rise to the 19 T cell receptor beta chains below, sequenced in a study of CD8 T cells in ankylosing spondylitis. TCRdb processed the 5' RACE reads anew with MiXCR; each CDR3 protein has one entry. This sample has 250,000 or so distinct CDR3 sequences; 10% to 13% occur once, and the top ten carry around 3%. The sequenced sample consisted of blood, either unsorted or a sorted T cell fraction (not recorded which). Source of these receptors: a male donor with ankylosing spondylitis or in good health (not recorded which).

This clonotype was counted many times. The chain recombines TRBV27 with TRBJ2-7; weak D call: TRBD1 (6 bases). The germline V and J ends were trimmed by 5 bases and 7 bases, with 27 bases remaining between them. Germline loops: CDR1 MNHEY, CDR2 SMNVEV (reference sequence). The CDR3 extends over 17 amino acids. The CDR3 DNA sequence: TGTGCCAGCAGTCCTTCCCGGACAGACAGCCATCTGATAGAGCAGTACTTC. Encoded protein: CASSPSRTDSHLIEQYF.

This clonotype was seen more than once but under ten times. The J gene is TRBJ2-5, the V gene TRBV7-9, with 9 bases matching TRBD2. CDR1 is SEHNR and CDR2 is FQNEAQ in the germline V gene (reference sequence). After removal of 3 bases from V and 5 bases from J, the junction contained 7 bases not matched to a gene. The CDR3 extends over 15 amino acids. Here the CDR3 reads CASSFPSSGTETQYF. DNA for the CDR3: TGTGCCAGCAGCTTCCCATCTAGCGGGACGGAGACCCAGTACTTC.

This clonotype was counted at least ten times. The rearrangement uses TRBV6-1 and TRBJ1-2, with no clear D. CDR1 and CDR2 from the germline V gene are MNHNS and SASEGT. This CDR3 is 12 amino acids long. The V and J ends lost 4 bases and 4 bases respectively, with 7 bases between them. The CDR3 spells CASSGRFYGYTF. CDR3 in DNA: TGTGCCAGCAGTGGACGCTTCTATGGCTACACCTTC.

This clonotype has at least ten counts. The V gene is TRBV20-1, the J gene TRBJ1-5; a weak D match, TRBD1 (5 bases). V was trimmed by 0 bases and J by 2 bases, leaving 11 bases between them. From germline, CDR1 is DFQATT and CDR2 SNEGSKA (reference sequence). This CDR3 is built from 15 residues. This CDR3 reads CSARDQGVGNQPQHF. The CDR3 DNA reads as TGCAGTGCTAGAGATCAAGGGGTTGGCAATCAGCCCCAGCATTTT.

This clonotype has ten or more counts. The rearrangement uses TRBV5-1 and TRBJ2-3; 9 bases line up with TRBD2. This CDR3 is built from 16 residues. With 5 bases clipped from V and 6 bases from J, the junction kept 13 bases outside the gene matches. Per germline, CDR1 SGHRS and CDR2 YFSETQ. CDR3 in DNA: TGCGCCAGCAGACGCGGGGCTAGCGGGAACCTCGATACGCAGTATTTT. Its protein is CASRRGASGNLDTQYF.

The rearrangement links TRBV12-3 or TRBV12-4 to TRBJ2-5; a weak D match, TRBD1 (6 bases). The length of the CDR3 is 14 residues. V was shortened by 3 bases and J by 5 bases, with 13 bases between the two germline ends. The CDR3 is CASSFGGPEETQYF. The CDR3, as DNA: TGTGCCAGCAGTTTTGGGGGCCCCGAGGAGACCCAGTACTTC.

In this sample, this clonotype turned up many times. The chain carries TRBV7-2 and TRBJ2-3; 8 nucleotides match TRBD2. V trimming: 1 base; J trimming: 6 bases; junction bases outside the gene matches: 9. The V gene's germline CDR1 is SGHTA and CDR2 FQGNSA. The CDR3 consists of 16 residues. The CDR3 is CASSLGGTSPGDTQYF. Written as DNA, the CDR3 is TGTGCCAGCAGCTTAGGGGGGACTAGTCCCGGGGATACGCAGTATTTT.

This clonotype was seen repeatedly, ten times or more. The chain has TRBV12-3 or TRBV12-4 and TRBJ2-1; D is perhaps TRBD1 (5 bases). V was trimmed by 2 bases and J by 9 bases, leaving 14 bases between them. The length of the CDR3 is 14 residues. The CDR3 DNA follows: TGTGCCAGCAGTTTAATGGCAGGGTCAACTGAGCAGTTCTTC. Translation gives CASSLMAGSTEQFF.

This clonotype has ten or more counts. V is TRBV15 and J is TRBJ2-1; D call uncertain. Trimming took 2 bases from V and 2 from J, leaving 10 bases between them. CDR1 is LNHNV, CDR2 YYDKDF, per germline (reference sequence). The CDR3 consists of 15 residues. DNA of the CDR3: TGTGCCACCAGCAGACTTGACCGTGCCTACAATGAGCAGTTCTTC. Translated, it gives CATSRLDRAYNEQFF. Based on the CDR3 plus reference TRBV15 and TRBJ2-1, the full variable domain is DAMVIQNPRYQVTQFGKPVTLSCSQTLNHNVMYWYQQKSSQAPKLLFHYYDKDFNNEADTPDNFQSRRPNTSFCFLDIRSPGLGDTAMYLCATSRLDRAYNEQFFGPGTRLTVL.

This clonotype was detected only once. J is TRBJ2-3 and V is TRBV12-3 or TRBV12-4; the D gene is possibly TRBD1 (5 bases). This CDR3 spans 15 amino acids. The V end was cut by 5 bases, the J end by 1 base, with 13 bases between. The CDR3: CASSPLGAGTDTQYF. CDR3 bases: TGTGCCAGCAGTCCCCTTGGGGCGGGCACAGATACGCAGTATTTT.

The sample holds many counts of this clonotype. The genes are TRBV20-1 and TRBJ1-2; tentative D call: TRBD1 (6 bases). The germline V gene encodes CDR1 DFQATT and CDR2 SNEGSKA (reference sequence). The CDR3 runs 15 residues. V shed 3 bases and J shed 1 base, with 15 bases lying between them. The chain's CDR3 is CSARRGSGVNYGYTF. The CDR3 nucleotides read TGCAGTGCTAGGAGGGGGTCAGGGGTTAACTATGGCTACACCTTC.

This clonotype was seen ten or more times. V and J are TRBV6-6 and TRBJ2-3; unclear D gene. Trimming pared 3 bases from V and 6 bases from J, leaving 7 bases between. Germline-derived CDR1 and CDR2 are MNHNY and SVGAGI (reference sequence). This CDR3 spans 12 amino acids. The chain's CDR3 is CASSYVADTQYF. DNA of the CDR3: TGTGCCAGCAGTTATGTAGCCGATACGCAGTATTTT.

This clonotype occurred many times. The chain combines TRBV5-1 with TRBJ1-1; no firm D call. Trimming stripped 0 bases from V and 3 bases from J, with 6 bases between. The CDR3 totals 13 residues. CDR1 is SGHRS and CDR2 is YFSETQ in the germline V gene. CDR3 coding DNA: TGCGCCAGCAGCTTGGAGGCAGACACTGAAGCTTTCTTT. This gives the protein CASSLEADTEAFF.

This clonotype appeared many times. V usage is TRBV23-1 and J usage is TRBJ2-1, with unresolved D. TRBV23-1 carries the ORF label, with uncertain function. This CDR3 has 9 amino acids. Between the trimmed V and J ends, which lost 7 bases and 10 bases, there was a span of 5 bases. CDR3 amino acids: CASTDEQFF. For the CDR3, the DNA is TGCGCCAGCACAGACGAGCAGTTCTTC.

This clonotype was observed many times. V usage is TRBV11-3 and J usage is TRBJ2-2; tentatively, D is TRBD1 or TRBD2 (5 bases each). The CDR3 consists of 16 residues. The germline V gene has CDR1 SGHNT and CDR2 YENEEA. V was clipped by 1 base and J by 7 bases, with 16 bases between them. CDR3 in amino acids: CASSLVGQGDGGELFF. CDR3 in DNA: TGTGCCAGCAGCTTAGTGGGCCAGGGAGACGGCGGGGAGCTGTTTTTT.

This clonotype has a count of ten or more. The CDR3 DNA sequence: TGCAGCGTTAGCGTCCTGGAGCCTTGGAATGAGCAGTTCTTC. Translation gives CSVSVLEPWNEQFF. This chain uses TRBV29-1 with TRBJ2-1, with D uncertain. The germline V gene encodes CDR1 SQVTM and CDR2 ANQGSEA. This CDR3 region has 14 residues. Trimming took off 5 bases at V and 7 bases at J, with 18 bases between the two ends.

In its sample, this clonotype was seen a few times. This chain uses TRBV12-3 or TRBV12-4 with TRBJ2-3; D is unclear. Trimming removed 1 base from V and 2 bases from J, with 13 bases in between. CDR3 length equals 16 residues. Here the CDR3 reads CASSLGTPQTTDTQYF. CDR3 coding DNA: TGTGCCAGCAGTTTAGGAACCCCACAGACCACAGATACGCAGTATTTT.

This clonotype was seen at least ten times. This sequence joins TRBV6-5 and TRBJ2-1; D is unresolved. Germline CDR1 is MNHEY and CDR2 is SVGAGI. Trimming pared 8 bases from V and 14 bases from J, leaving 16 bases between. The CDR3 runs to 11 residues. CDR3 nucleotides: TGTGCCAGCTCCCACGGTGCTTCGGAGTTCTTC. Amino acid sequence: CASSHGASEFF.

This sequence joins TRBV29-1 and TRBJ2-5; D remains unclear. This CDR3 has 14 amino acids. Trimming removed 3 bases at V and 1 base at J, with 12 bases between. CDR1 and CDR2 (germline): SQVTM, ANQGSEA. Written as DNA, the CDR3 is TGCAGCGTTGAGACTTCAGACCGCCAAGAGACCCAGTACTTC. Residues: CSVETSDRQETQYF.